What follows is one T cell receptor (beta chain) and its context. This entry comes from a study of CD4 and CD8 cells across lung adenocarcinoma regions. The CDR3 sequence is 15 residues long. V shed 2 bases and J shed 3 bases, with 13 bases lying between them. Germline V gives CDR1 MNHNS, CDR2 SASEGT. Localized lung adenocarcinoma, a non-small cell lung cancer, affected the donors. TCRdb re-called the PCR reads through MiXCR, storing one row per CDR3 protein. The data show approximately 4,100 distinct CDR3 sequences, roughly three fifths seen once. The sequence was collected from a male donor with lung adenocarcinoma. The CD4 and CD8 labels of this study may be unreliable. Sequenced input: CD4+ T cells from the center of a lung tumor. The chain has TRBV6-1 and TRBJ2-5; the D is unclear. The CDR3 spells CASSELSGVKETQYF. DNA of the CDR3: TGTGCCAGCAGTGAACTGTCAGGTGTCAAAGAGACCCAGTACTTC.